This T cell receptor beta chain is from a study of T cell responses to AZD1222 COVID-19 vaccine. Clones were sequenced by immunoSEQ multiplex PCR, and TCRdb holds only the in-frame ones, with some missing. Counted here are roughly 100,000 clones, 80% to 90% occurring once; the ten biggest clones make up about 20%. The ends were cut back, 0 bases at V and 0 bases at J, with 9 bases in the middle. Germline lookup yields CDR1 SGHVS and CDR2 FQNEAQ. This CDR3 has 16 amino acids. The sequence was obtained from an adult in good health. The sample was peripheral blood, taken on day 0 of AZD1222 vaccination. This chain joins TRBV7-8 and TRBJ1-5; D gene unclear. The DNA for the CDR3 is TGTGCCAGCAGCTTAGCGGGCAGCTATAGCAATCAGCCCCAGCATTTT. Its protein is CASSLAGSYSNQPQHF.